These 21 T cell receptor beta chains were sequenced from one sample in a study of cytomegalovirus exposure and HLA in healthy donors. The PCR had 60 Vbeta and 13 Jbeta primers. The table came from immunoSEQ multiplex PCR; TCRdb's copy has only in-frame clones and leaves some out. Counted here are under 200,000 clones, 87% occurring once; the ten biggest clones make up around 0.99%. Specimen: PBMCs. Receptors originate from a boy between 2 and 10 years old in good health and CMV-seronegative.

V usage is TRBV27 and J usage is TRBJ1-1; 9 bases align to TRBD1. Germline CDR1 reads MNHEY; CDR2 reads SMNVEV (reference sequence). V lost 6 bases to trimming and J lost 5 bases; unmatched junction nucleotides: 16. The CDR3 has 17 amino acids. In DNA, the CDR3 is TGTGCCAGCAGCGAGGGGGCCGAACAGGGGGCTTGGACTGAAGCTTTCTTT. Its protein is CASSEGAEQGAWTEAFF.

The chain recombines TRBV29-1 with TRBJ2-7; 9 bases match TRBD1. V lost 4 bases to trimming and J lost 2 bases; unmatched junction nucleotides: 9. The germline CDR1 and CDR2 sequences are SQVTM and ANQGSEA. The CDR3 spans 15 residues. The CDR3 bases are TGCAGCGTTGCCGGGGGACAGGGCCCCCCCTACGAGCAGTACTTC. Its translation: CSVAGGQGPPYEQYF.

This chain's CDR3 is CAISESETAEAFF. CDR3 coding DNA: TGTGCCATCAGTGAGTCGGAGACCGCTGAAGCTTTCTTT. The chain has TRBV10-3 and TRBJ1-1; D gene ambiguous. V was pared by 0 bases and J by 6 bases, with 8 bases between. The CDR3 runs to 13 residues. Germline V lookup: CDR1 ENHRY, CDR2 SYGVKD.

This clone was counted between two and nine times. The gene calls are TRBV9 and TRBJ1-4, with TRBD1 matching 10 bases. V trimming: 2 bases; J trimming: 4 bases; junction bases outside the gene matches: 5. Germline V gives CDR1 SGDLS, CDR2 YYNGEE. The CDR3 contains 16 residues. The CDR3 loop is CASSVGTGALNEKLFF. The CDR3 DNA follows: TGTGCCAGCAGCGTTGGGACAGGGGCACTTAATGAAAAACTGTTTTTT.

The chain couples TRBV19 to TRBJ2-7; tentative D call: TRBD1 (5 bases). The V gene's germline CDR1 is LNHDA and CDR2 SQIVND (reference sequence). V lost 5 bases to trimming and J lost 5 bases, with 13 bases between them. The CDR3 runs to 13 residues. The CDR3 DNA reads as TGTGCCAGTAGTTCTAGGGGAACTCACGAGCAGTACTTC. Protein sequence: CASSSRGTHEQYF. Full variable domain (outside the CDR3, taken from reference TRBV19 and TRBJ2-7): DGGITQSPKYLFRKEGQNVTLSCEQNLNHDAMYWYRQDPGQGLRLIYYSQIVNDFQKGDIAEGYSVSREKKESFPLTVTSAQKNPTAFYLCASSSRGTHEQYFGPGTRLTVT.

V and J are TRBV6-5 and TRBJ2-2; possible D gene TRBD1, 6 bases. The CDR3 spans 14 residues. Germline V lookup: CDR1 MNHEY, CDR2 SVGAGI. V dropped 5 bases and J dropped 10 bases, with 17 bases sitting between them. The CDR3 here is CASSRGDTPQELFF. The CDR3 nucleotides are TGTGCCAGCAGTAGAGGGGACACCCCTCAGGAGCTGTTTTTT.

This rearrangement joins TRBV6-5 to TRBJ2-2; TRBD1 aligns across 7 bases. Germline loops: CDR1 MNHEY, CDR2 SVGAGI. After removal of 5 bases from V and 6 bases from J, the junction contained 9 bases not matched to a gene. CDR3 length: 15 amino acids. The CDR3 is CASSPDRAGPGELFF. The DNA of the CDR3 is TGTGCCAGCAGTCCCGACAGGGCAGGGCCCGGGGAGCTGTTTTTT.

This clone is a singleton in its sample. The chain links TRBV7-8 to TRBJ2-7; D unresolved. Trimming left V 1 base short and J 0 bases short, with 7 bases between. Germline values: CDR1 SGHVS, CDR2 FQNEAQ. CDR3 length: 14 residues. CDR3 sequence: CASSLELISYEQYF. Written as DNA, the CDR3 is TGTGCCAGCAGCTTAGAACTCATCTCCTACGAGCAGTACTTC.

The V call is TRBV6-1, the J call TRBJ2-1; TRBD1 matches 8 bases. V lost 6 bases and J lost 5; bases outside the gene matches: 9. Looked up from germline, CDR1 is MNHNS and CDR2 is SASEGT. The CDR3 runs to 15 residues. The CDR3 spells CASRFRQGYDNEQFF. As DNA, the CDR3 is TGTGCCAGCAGATTTAGACAGGGGTATGACAATGAGCAGTTCTTC.

CDR3: CASSNPKDRVGTDTQYF. The DNA of the CDR3 is TGTGCCAGCAGTAATCCAAAGGACAGAGTAGGCACAGATACGCAGTATTTT. The rearrangement links TRBV9 to TRBJ2-3, with D possibly TRBD1 on 6 matching bases. CDR3 size: 17 residues. Trimming took 5 bases from V and 1 from J, leaving 20 bases between them. The germline gives CDR1 SGDLS, CDR2 YYNGEE.

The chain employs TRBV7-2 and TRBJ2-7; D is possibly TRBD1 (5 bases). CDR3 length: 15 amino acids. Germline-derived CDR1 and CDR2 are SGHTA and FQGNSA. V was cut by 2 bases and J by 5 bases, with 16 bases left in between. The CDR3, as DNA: TGTGCCAGCAGCTTATACCTACGAACAGGTGACGAGCAGTACTTC. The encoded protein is CASSLYLRTGDEQYF.

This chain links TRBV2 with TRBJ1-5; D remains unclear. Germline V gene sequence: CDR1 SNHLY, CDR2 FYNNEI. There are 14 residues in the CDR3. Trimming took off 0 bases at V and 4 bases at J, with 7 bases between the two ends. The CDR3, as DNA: TGTGCCAGCAGTGAAGCGAGGGTTAATCAGCCCCAGCATTTT. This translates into CASSEARVNQPQHF.

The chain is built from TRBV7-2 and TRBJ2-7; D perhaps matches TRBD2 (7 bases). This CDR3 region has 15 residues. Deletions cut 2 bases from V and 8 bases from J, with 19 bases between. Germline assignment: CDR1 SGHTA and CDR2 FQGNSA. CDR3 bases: TGTGCCAGCAGCTTATCCGGGGGGCCTGATTATCAGCAGTACTTC. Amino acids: CASSLSGGPDYQQYF.

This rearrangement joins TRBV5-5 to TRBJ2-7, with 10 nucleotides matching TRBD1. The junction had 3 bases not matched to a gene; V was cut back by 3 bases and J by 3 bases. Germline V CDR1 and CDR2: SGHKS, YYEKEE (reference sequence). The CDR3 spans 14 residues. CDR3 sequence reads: CASSSRTGGYEQYF. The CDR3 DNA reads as TGTGCCAGCAGCTCCCGGACAGGGGGCTACGAGCAGTACTTC.

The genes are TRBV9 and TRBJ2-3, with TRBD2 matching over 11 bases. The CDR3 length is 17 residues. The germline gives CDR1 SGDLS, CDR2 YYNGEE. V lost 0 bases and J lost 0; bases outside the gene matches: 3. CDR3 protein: CASSVVSGGASTDTQYF. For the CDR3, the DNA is TGTGCCAGCAGCGTAGTTAGCGGGGGGGCTAGCACAGATACGCAGTATTTT.

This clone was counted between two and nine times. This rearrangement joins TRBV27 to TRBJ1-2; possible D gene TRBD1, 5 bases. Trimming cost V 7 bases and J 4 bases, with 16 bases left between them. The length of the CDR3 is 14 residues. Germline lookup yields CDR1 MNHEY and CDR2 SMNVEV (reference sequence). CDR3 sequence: CASTSRKGLYGYTF. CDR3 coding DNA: TGTGCCAGCACGTCACGGAAGGGGCTCTATGGCTACACCTTC.

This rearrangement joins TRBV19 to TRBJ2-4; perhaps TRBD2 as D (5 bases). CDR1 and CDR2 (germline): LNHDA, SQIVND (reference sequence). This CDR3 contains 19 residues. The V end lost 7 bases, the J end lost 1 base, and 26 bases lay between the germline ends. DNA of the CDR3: TGTGCCAGTACGGCGGAGGCAGGAAAACCTAGCAGGGCCAAAAACATTCAGTACTTC. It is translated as CASTAEAGKPSRAKNIQYF.

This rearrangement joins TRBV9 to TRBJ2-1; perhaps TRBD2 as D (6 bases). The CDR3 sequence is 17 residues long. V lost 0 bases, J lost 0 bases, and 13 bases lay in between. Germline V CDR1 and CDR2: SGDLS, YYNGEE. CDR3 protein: CASSVGGGTSSYNEQFF. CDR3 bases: TGTGCCAGCAGCGTAGGTGGCGGGACGAGCTCCTACAATGAGCAGTTCTTC.

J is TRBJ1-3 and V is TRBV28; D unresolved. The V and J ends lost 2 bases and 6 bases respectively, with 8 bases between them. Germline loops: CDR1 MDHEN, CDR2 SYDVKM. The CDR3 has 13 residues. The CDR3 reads CASSLGRENTIYF. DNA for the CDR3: TGTGCCAGCAGTTTAGGACGGGAAAACACCATATATTTT.

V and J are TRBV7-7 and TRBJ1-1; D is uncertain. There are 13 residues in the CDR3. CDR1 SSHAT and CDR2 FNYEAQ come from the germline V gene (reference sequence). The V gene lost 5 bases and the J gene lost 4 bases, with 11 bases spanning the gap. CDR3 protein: CASSLTGSTEAFF. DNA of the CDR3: TGTGCCAGCAGCCTCACGGGTAGCACTGAAGCTTTCTTT.

The CDR3 here is CAFTGTGIDEQYF. CDR3 sequence (DNA): TGTGCCTTTACCGGGACAGGGATAGACGAGCAGTACTTC. The chain recombines TRBV30 with TRBJ2-7, with 9 bases matching TRBD1. Germline V gene lookup returns CDR1 GTSNPN and CDR2 SVGIG (reference sequence). With V trimmed by 7 bases and J by 5 bases, 9 bases remained unmatched. This CDR3 contains 13 residues.